Each of the 26 T cell receptor beta chains below was sequenced from the same sample in a study of cytomegalovirus exposure and HLA in healthy donors. The PCR had 60 Vbeta and 13 Jbeta primers. The method was immunoSEQ multiplex PCR; TCRdb's version includes in-frame clones alone and lacks a portion of them. The repertoire consists of 200,000 to 250,000 clones, with approximately 83% occurring once and the leading ten covering 10%. Sequenced sample: PBMCs. The receptors were gathered from a woman in her fifties or sixties in good health and CMV-seropositive.

The chain links TRBV7-9 to TRBJ1-3; no firm D call. Trimming took 7 bases from V and 1 from J, leaving 14 bases between them. The CDR3 sequence is 15 residues long. The germline V gene encodes CDR1 SEHNR and CDR2 FQNEAQ (reference sequence). The CDR3 region is CASTPSGGSGNTIYF. The CDR3 nucleotides read TGTGCCAGCACCCCCAGCGGTGGTTCTGGAAACACCATATATTTT.

V and J are TRBV13 and TRBJ2-1; 14 nucleotides line up with TRBD2. The trim removed 4 bases at V and 4 bases at J, leaving 6 bases unmatched. The CDR3 has 17 residues. The germline CDR1 and CDR2 sequences are PRHDT and FYEKMQ (reference sequence). The CDR3 DNA follows: TGTGCCAGCAGCTCACGGACTAGCGGGGGGCGATACAATGAGCAGTTCTTC. This sequence encodes CASSSRTSGGRYNEQFF.

The chain is built from TRBV7-3 and TRBJ2-2, with 15 bases identical to TRBD2. The CDR3 contains 16 residues. CDR1 and CDR2 from the germline V gene are SGHTA and FQGTGA. V was pared by 5 bases and J by 7 bases, with 5 bases of the junction left unmatched. CDR3 sequence: CASSAGLAGGIGELFF. The CDR3 bases are TGTGCCAGCAGCGCGGGACTAGCGGGGGGAATCGGGGAGCTGTTTTTT.

The chain carries TRBV9 and TRBJ1-1; D is ambiguous. The CDR3 length is 16 residues. Germline-derived CDR1 and CDR2 are SGDLS and YYNGEE. With 3 bases removed from V and 5 bases from J, the gap between germline ends came to 20 bases. CDR3 in DNA: TGTGCCAGCAGCGAGACCTCTGGGAGGGAGAGGACTGAAGCTTTCTTT. Its protein product is CASSETSGRERTEAFF.

V gene TRBV27 combines with J gene TRBJ1-2; 7 nucleotides match TRBD1. Germline V CDR1 and CDR2: MNHEY, SMNVEV (reference sequence). This CDR3 contains 14 residues. Trimming took 5 bases from V and 4 from J; bases not matched to a gene: 7. CDR3 loop: CASSQQGSLYGYTF. Written as DNA, the CDR3 is TGTGCCAGCAGTCAACAGGGGAGTCTCTATGGCTACACCTTC.

CDR3 protein: CASSLRGLDTQYF. The CDR3 DNA reads TGTGCCAGCAGCTTGCGGGGGTTAGATACGCAGTATTTT. The chain combines TRBV7-3 with TRBJ2-3, with TRBD2 matching over 7 bases. V trimming: 3 bases; J trimming: 5 bases; junction bases outside the gene matches: 2. The germline V gene has CDR1 SGHTA and CDR2 FQGTGA. The CDR3 totals 13 residues.

The rearrangement joins TRBV4-1 to TRBJ2-5, with D possibly being TRBD1 (6 bases). The J call is doubtful: the DNA matches TRBJ2-7 better. Germline V gives CDR1 MGHRA, CDR2 YSYEKL. This CDR3 spans 16 amino acids. CDR3 DNA: TGCGCCAGCAGCCCCTCCCAGGGGATCTTCACCTACGAGCAGTACTTC. This codes for CASSPSQGIFTYEQYF.

This clone was detected a few times. This sequence joins TRBV7-3 and TRBJ2-1; TRBD2 matches 12 bases. The CDR3 has 15 amino acids. J gave up 8 bases and V 7 bases, and 9 bases lay outside the gene matches. Germline CDR1 is SGHTA and CDR2 is FQGTGA. The CDR3 nucleotides are TGTGCCAGCACCCTTACGACTAGCGGGGGCGATGAGCAGTTCTTC. Protein sequence: CASTLTTSGGDEQFF.

In nucleotides, the CDR3 is TGCGCCAGCAGCTTAGGGACAGAAATGAACACTGAAGCTTTCTTT. Residues: CASSLGTEMNTEAFF. This chain joins TRBV4-1 and TRBJ1-1, with 7 bases that match TRBD1. Germline loops: CDR1 MGHRA, CDR2 YSYEKL. Trimming at V came to 5 bases and at J to 0 bases, leaving 6 bases not matched to a gene. The CDR3 is 15 residues long.

CDR3 sequence (DNA): TGTGCCGACCCTGGGGGCGGGGGGGGCGGTGAGCAGTTCTTC. It codes for CADPGGGGGGEQFF. The chain couples TRBV2 to TRBJ2-1, with TRBD2 matching 9 bases. The CDR3 has 14 residues. The V gene end was trimmed by 11 bases and the J gene end by 9 bases; junction bases not matched to a gene: 14. Germline V CDR1 and CDR2: SNHLY, FYNNEI.

V and J are TRBV18 and TRBJ1-2; 9 positions agree with TRBD1. CDR1 KGHSH and CDR2 LQKENI come from the germline V gene. V lost 2 bases, J lost 8 bases, and 6 bases stayed unmatched. This CDR3 has 14 amino acids. The CDR3 reads CASSPADRGLGYTF. CDR3 nucleotides: TGTGCCAGCTCACCAGCGGACAGGGGTTTGGGCTACACCTTC.

The chain combines TRBV9 with TRBJ2-1; the D gene is possibly TRBD2 (6 bases). The CDR3 runs to 18 residues. V dropped 2 bases and J dropped 4 bases, with 22 bases sitting between them. The germline CDR1 and CDR2 sequences are SGDLS and YYNGEE. As DNA, the CDR3 is TGTGCCAGCAGCGTGCAGTCCGGGGGAAGCTTCGGGTACAATGAGCAGTTCTTC. This translates into CASSVQSGGSFGYNEQFF.

The rearrangement links TRBV16 to TRBJ2-2; D possibly corresponds to TRBD1 (5 bases). The V end was cut by 4 bases, the J end by 2 bases, with 11 bases between. The CDR3 is 15 residues long. CDR1 KGHSY and CDR2 FQNENV come from the germline V gene. The CDR3 loop is CASSPRQTNTGELFF. Here the CDR3 DNA reads TGTGCCAGCAGCCCTCGACAGACTAACACCGGGGAGCTGTTTTTT.

The chain has TRBV12-5 and TRBJ2-7; 9 nucleotides match TRBD2. CDR1 is LGHNT, CDR2 FRNRAP, per germline. J lost 4 bases, V lost 0 bases, and 7 bases had no gene match. The CDR3 spans 16 residues. CDR3 DNA: TGTGCTAGTGGTTTGGTGGTTAGCGGGGGATCTTACGAGCAGTACTTC. Protein product: CASGLVVSGGSYEQYF.

This chain uses TRBV2 with TRBJ1-2, with TRBD1 as a possible D gene (5 bases). The V and J ends lost 2 bases and 7 bases respectively, with 26 bases between them. This CDR3 is 18 amino acids long. CDR1 and CDR2 (germline): SNHLY, FYNNEI. CDR3 amino acids: CASSELGWEGSNGGGYTF. The CDR3 nucleotides are TGTGCCAGCAGTGAATTGGGGTGGGAGGGGTCAAATGGTGGTGGCTACACCTTC.

This clone was seen a handful of times. The genes are TRBV28 and TRBJ1-2, with D possibly matching TRBD1 (5 bases). Trimming shortened V by 6 bases and J by 3 bases, and 17 bases separated the two germline ends. The CDR3 is made up of 15 amino acids. Germline V gene sequence: CDR1 MDHEN, CDR2 SYDVKM. DNA of the CDR3: TGTGCCAGCAGCCACCCTCGCCGGGGGGACTATGGCTACACCTTC. This encodes CASSHPRRGDYGYTF.

The table lists this clone with a few counts. The rearrangement uses TRBV5-1 and TRBJ2-7; 10 bases match TRBD1. In germline, CDR1 is SGHRS, CDR2 YFSETQ. The V segment lost 2 bases and the J segment 1 base; nucleotides outside the gene matches: 3. There are 15 residues in the CDR3. In nucleotides, the CDR3 is TGCGCCAGCAGCTTAGACAGGGGGCTTTCCTACGAGCAGTACTTC. This gives the protein CASSLDRGLSYEQYF.

This chain links TRBV5-1 with TRBJ2-1, with a possible D match to TRBD1 (5 bases). The germline V gene has CDR1 SGHRS and CDR2 YFSETQ. There are 16 residues in the CDR3. Trimming shortened V by 2 bases and J by 1 base, and 13 bases separated the two germline ends. The CDR3 bases are TGCGCCAGCAGCTTCGGCAGGGCCAGGTCCTACAATGAGCAGTTCTTC. This sequence encodes CASSFGRARSYNEQFF.

Only a few counts were recorded for this clone. This rearrangement joins TRBV6-5 to TRBJ2-6; D is ambiguous. The germline V gene has CDR1 MNHEY and CDR2 SVGAGI. The CDR3 is made up of 14 amino acids. V was clipped by 2 bases and J by 0 bases, with 2 bases between them. CDR3 bases: TGTGCCAGCAGTTACCTCTCTGGGGCCAACGTCCTGACTTTC. Its translation: CASSYLSGANVLTF.

The V and J genes are TRBV19 and TRBJ2-1; 16 bases map to TRBD2. V dropped 7 bases and J dropped 8; count of bases not matched to a gene: 8. Germline values: CDR1 LNHDA, CDR2 SQIVND (reference sequence). There are 16 residues in the CDR3. The CDR3 nucleotides read TGTGCCAGTACCGGGACTAGCGGGGGGGCCTGGCATGAGCAGTTCTTC. Its translation is CASTGTSGGAWHEQFF. Variable domain in full (rest from reference TRBV19 and TRBJ2-1): DGGITQSPKYLFRKEGQNVTLSCEQNLNHDAMYWYRQDPGQGLRLIYYSQIVNDFQKGDIAEGYSVSREKKESFPLTVTSAQKNPTAFYLCASTGTSGGAWHEQFFGPGTRLTVL.

The V and J genes are TRBV6-1 and TRBJ2-5; weak D call: TRBD2 (7 bases). V lost 3 bases and J 9 bases, leaving 14 bases between the germline ends. CDR1 and CDR2 from the germline V gene are MNHNS and SASEGT. The CDR3 has 13 residues. The CDR3 nucleotides read TGTGCCAGCAGTGAGGGGGCCCGGGAGGCCCAGTACTTC. Translated: CASSEGAREAQYF.

Regarding this clone: Mismatch with germline at one junction end may stem from a read error. The chain is built from TRBV9 and TRBJ2-3; weak D call: TRBD2 (6 bases). The germline V gene encodes CDR1 SGDLS and CDR2 YYNGEE. This CDR3 is 16 amino acids long. The CDR3 region is CASSVERAGGGDTQYF. CDR3 coding DNA: TGTGCCAGCAGTGTAGAGCGGGCTGGGGGTGGTGATACGCAGTATTTT.

V gene TRBV28 combines with J gene TRBJ1-1, with a possible D match to TRBD1 (5 bases). V was clipped by 7 bases and J by 0 bases, with 12 bases between them. In germline, CDR1 is MDHEN, CDR2 SYDVKM. The CDR3 totals 14 residues. The CDR3 loop reads CASMGQGMNTEAFF. CDR3 in DNA: TGTGCCAGCATGGGTCAGGGTATGAACACTGAAGCTTTCTTT.

The J gene is TRBJ1-1, the V gene TRBV19; D is perhaps TRBD1 (6 bases). From germline, CDR1 is LNHDA and CDR2 SQIVND (reference sequence). CDR3 size: 14 residues. Trimming took off 9 bases at V and 7 bases at J, with 21 bases between the two ends. This CDR3 is CASSYGTGRFEAFF. CDR3 DNA sequence: TGTGCCAGCTCCTATGGAACAGGGAGATTTGAAGCTTTCTTT.

The chain is built from TRBV7-9 and TRBJ2-1, with 10 bases fitting TRBD2. Germline V gene data show CDR1 as SEHNR and CDR2 as FQNEAQ (reference sequence). The CDR3 has 15 residues. V was pared by 1 base and J by 5 bases, with 2 bases of the junction left unmatched. The CDR3 DNA reads TGTGCCAGCAGCTTAGAACTAGCGGGGAACAATGAGCAGTTCTTC. Translating gives CASSLELAGNNEQFF.

This chain uses TRBV6-6 with TRBJ1-2; TRBD1 agrees at 7 bases. The V and J ends lost 0 bases and 4 bases, in that order; junction bases with no gene match: 5. This CDR3 is 15 amino acids long. Germline values: CDR1 MNHNY, CDR2 SVGAGI (reference sequence). CDR3 nucleotide sequence: TGTGCCAGCAGTTACTCAAGACAGGGAGGCTATGGCTACACCTTC. It yields the protein CASSYSRQGGYGYTF.